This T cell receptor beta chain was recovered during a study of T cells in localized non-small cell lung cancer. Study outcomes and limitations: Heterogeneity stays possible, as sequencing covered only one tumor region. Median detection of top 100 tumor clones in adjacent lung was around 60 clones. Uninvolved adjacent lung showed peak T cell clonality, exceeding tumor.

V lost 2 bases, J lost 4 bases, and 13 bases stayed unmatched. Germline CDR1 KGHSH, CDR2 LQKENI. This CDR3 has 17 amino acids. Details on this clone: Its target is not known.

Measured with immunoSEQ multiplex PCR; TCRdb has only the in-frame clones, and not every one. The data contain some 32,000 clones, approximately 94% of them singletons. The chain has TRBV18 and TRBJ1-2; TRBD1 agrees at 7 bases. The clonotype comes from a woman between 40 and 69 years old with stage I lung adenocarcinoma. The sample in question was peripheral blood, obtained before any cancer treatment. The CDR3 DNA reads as TGTGCCAGCTCACCATTGGACAGGCTTCAGGTCCGCTATGGCTACACCTTC. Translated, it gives CASSPLDRLQVRYGYTF.